Included here is one TCR beta chain sequence, with context. This sample is part of a study of T cell changes during pregnancy in multiple sclerosis. The trim removed 6 bases at V and 5 bases at J, leaving 16 bases unmatched. The germline CDR1 and CDR2 sequences are MGHRA and YSYEKL. The CDR3 runs to 18 residues. Using immunoSEQ multiplex PCR, the repertoire was profiled, and TCRdb retains in-frame clones only, with some absent. The sample has more than 55,000 clones; about nine tenths are singletons. The J gene is TRBJ2-1, the V gene TRBV4-1; TRBD2 aligns across 10 bases. The receptor was isolated from a female donor with multiple sclerosis, enrolled in a pregnancy study. Sequencing used peripheral blood, obtained in the second trimester of pregnancy. CDR3 DNA: TGCGCCAGCAGGAGAACTAGCGGGGCGTGGGGGGGGGACAATGAGCAGTTCTTC. Its protein product is CASRRTSGAWGGDNEQFF.